Here is one T cell receptor (beta chain) with its context. The V end was cut by 5 bases, the J end by 2 bases, with 9 bases between. Germline lookup yields CDR1 SGHTA and CDR2 FQGNSA. CDR3 length: 14 residues. Using immunoSEQ multiplex PCR, the repertoire was profiled, and TCRdb retains in-frame clones only, with some absent. The table lists about 140,000 clones, 75% to 80% of them singletons. This entry is derived from a study of blood T cell repertoires in COVID-19. The V call is TRBV7-2, the J call TRBJ2-2; D is perhaps TRBD1 (6 bases). This clonotype originated in a woman aged 45-65 years with active or convalescent COVID-19. The sequencing input was peripheral blood. CDR3 DNA: TGTGCCAGCAGCCAGGGACATAACACCGGGGAGCTGTTTTTT. It codes for CASSQGHNTGELFF.